This TCR beta chain stems from a study of OX40 agonist ivuxolimab in advanced cancers. Study-level background: The dose of intravenous ivuxolimab that patients received every 2 weeks ranged from 0.01 to 10 mg/kg. Prior anti-PD-1, anti-PD-L1 or anti-CTLA-4 therapy was allowed; roughly 40% had some.

Study findings and constraints: More expanded clones were seen, on average, in CD8+ T cells than in CD4+. CD4+ and CD8+ T cells in blood underwent clonal expansion by week 6 at 0.1 to 3.0 mg/kg.

This CDR3 spans 15 amino acids. Per the germline V gene, CDR1 is MNHEY and CDR2 is SVGAGI. V lost 5 bases to trimming and J lost 2 bases; unmatched junction nucleotides: 6. Concerning this clone: Antigen specificity is unknown.

Sequenced by immunoSEQ multiplex PCR; TCRdb stores in-frame clones only, minus some. Of approximately 69,000 clones listed, around 80% are singletons. Here the sequenced sample was CD4+ or CD8+ T cells sorted from blood, taken in a trial of the OX40 agonist ivuxolimab. The sequence came from an adult with an advanced solid tumor such as melanoma, head and neck, liver or kidney cancer. The genes are TRBV6-5 and TRBJ1-5; 7 nucleotides agree with TRBD1. The CDR3 DNA sequence: TGTGCCAGCAGTCTGACAGGGACGGGCAATCAGCCCCAGCATTTT. As protein: CASSLTGTGNQPQHF.